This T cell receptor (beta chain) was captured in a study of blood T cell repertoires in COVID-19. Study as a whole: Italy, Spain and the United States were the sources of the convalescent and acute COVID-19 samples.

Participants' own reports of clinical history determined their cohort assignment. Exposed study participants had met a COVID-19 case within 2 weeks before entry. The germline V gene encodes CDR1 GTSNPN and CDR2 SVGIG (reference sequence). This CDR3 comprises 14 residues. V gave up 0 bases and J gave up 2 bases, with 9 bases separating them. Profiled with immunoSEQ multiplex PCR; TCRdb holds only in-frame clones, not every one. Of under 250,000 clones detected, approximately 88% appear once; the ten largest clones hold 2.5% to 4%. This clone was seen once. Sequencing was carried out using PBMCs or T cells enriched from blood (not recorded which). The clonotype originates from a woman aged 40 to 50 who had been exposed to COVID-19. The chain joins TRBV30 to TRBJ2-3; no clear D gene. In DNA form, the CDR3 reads TGTGCCTGGAGTGTAATGAGGCCCACAGATACGCAGTATTTT. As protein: CAWSVMRPTDTQYF.